Presented here are 8 T cell receptor beta chains from one specimen sequenced in a study of blood T cell repertoires in COVID-19. TCRdb keeps only in-frame clones here, not all; method: immunoSEQ multiplex PCR. There are 75,000 to 85,000 clones in the sample; over 75% occur only once, and nearly 45% lies in the top ten. The sequenced sample was peripheral blood. These receptors all stem from a human donor in a cohort sampled during active COVID-19.

The chain couples TRBV2 to TRBJ1-4; tentative D call: TRBD1 (5 bases). This CDR3 is built from 18 residues. Trimming cost V 6 bases and J 4 bases, with 24 bases left between them. Germline values: CDR1 SNHLY, CDR2 FYNNEI. CDR3: CASRAVKSLQGNNEKLFF. The CDR3 DNA reads as TGTGCCAGCAGGGCCGTCAAATCGCTCCAGGGAAATAATGAAAAACTGTTTTTT.

This chain links TRBV19 with TRBJ2-1, with 14 bases identical to TRBD2. Germline-derived CDR1 and CDR2 are LNHDA and SQIVND (reference sequence). Unmatched junction bases numbered 28, after V lost 6 bases and J lost 9 bases. There are 22 residues in the CDR3. The CDR3 DNA sequence: TGTGCCAGTAGGAGGACAGGGCCTGGACTAGCGGGGGGCCGGGGCATGAATCGTGAGCAGTTCTTC. The encoded protein is CASRRTGPGLAGGRGMNREQFF.

The chain recombines TRBV28 with TRBJ1-2, with D unclear. The germline V gene has CDR1 MDHEN and CDR2 SYDVKM. V was pared by 5 bases and J by 8 bases, with 15 bases between. This CDR3 has 13 amino acids. The CDR3 sequence: CASSPPGGFGYTF. For the CDR3, the DNA is TGTGCCAGCAGTCCCCCCGGAGGGTTCGGCTACACCTTC.

V and J are TRBV5-4 and TRBJ2-5, with D perhaps TRBD2 (5 bases). Germline V gene lookup returns CDR1 SGHNT and CDR2 YYREEE (reference sequence). The CDR3 loop spans 13 amino acids. V gave up 6 bases and J gave up 5 bases, with 14 bases separating them. CDR3 in amino acids: CASTNEGRETQYF. DNA of the CDR3: TGTGCCAGCACCAATGAGGGTAGGGAGACCCAGTACTTC.

The chain couples TRBV24-1 to TRBJ2-1; 9 nucleotides agree with TRBD1. The CDR3 contains 16 residues. Germline V gene sequence: CDR1 KGHDR, CDR2 SFDVKD. V was clipped by 5 bases and J by 2 bases; unmatched bases: 6. The CDR3 loop is CATSAAGQGTYNEQFF. In DNA, the CDR3 is TGTGCCACCAGTGCTGCGGGACAGGGTACCTACAATGAGCAGTTCTTC.

The chain has TRBV5-1 and TRBJ2-5, with 10 bases matching TRBD2. V lost 4 bases, J lost 2 bases, and 14 bases stayed unmatched. Germline V gene lookup returns CDR1 SGHRS and CDR2 YFSETQ. CDR3 length equals 18 residues. CDR3 protein: CASSQNRVAGGIQETQYF. DNA of the CDR3: TGCGCCAGCAGCCAGAACAGAGTAGCGGGAGGCATACAAGAGACCCAGTACTTC. Filled out from reference TRBV5-1 and TRBJ2-5, the complete variable domain reads KAGVTQTPRYLIKTRGQQVTLSCSPISGHRSVSWYQQTPGQGLQFLFEYFSETQRNKGNFPGRFSGRQFSNSRSEMNVSTLELGDSALYLCASSQNRVAGGIQETQYFGPGTRLLVL.

The V call is TRBV24-1, the J call TRBJ2-3; maybe TRBD2 (7 bases). The length of the CDR3 is 14 residues. CDR1 and CDR2 from the germline V gene are KGHDR and SFDVKD. The germline V and J ends were trimmed by 4 bases and 3 bases, with 10 bases remaining between them. The CDR3 DNA reads as TGTGCCACCAGTGAGAGGGGGGGGACAGATACGCAGTATTTT. Protein product: CATSERGGTDTQYF.

The J gene is TRBJ1-2, the V gene TRBV2; TRBD1 matches 10 bases. With V trimmed by 2 bases and J by 7 bases, 13 bases remained unmatched. Germline V gene lookup returns CDR1 SNHLY and CDR2 FYNNEI. The CDR3 sequence is 17 residues long. CDR3 bases: TGTGCCAGCAGTGAATTTAGGGGACAGGGGACCAGGGGTGGCTACACCTTC. It encodes CASSEFRGQGTRGGYTF.